This T cell receptor (beta chain) was obtained from a study of blood T cell repertoires in COVID-19. Study-wide context: Donors in the United States, Italy and Spain gave samples during acute or convalescent COVID-19. Nucleic acid was either cDNA or gDNA, and it came from T cells, B-cell-depleted T cells, or PBMCs.

Repertoires were generated with immunoSEQ multiplex PCR, while TCRdb's copy carries only in-frame clones and drops some. The sample shows roughly 520,000 clones, roughly 90% of them seen only once. The study drew participants aged about 18 to 89 years from roughly 25 US areas. This clonotype was obtained from a woman aged 35 to 49 who had recovered from COVID-19. The sample comprised PBMCs or T cells enriched from blood (not recorded which).

The CDR3 nucleotides read TGCGCCAGCAGCCGGACGGACGGGGGCTCCTACAATGAGCAGTTCTTC. This sequence encodes CASSRTDGGSYNEQFF. The chain combines TRBV5-1 with TRBJ2-1; a possible D gene is TRBD2 (6 bases). Germline V gene sequence: CDR1 SGHRS, CDR2 YFSETQ. CDR3 length: 16 amino acids. Trimming cost V 4 bases and J 0 bases, with 14 bases left between them.